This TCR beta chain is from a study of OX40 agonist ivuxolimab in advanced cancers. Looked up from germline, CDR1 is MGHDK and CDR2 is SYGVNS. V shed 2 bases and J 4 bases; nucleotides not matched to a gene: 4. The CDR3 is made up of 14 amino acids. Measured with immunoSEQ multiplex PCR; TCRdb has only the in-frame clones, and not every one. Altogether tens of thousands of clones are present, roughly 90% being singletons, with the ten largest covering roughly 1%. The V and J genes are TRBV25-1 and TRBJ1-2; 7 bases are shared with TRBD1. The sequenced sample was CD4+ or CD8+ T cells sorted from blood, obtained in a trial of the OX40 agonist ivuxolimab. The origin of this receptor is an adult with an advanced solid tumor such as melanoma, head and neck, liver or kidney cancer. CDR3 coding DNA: TGTGCCAGCAGTGAACAGGGGGAAAGCTATGGCTACACCTTC. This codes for CASSEQGESYGYTF.